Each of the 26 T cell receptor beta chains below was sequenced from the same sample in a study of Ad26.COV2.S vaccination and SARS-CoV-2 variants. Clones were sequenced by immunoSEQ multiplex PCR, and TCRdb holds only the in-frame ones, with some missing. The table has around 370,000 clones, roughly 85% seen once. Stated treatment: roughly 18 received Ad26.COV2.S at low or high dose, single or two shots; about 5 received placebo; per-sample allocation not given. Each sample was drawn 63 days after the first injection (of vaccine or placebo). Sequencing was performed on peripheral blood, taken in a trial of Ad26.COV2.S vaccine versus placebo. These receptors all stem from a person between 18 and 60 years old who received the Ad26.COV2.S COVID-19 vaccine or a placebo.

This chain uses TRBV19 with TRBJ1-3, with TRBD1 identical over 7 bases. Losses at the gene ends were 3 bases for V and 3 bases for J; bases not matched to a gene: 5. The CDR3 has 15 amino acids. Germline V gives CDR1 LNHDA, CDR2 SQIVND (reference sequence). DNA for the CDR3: TGTGCCAGTAGTATTGGAGGGGGCCGTGGAAACACCATATATTTT. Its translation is CASSIGGGRGNTIYF.

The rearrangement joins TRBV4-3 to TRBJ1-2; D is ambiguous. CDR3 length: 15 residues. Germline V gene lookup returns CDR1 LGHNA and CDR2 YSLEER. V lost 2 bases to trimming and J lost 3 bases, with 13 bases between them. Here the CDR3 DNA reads TGCGCCAGCAGCCAATCTGAGTGGGGAGACTATGGCTACACCTTC. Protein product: CASSQSEWGDYGYTF.

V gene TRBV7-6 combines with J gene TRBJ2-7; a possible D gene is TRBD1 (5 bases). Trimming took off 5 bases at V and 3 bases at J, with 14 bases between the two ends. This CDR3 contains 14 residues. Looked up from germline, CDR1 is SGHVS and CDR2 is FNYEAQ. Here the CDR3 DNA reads TGTGCCAGCAGCGAAGGTCCCGACAGCTACGAGCAGTACTTC. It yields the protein CASSEGPDSYEQYF.

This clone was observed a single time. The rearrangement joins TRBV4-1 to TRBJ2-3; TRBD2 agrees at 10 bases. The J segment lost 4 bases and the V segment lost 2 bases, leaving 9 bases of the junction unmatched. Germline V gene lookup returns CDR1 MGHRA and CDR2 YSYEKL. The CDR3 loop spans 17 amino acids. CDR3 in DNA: TGCGCCAGCAGCCAATCCCTAGCGGGGGCAGGTTCAGATACGCAGTATTTT. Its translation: CASSQSLAGAGSDTQYF.

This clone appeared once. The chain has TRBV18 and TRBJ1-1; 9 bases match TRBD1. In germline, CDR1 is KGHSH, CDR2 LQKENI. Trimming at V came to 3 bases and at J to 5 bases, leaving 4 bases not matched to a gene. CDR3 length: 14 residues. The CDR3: CASSPDRGVTEAFF. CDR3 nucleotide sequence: TGTGCCAGCTCACCCGACAGGGGGGTAACTGAAGCTTTCTTT.

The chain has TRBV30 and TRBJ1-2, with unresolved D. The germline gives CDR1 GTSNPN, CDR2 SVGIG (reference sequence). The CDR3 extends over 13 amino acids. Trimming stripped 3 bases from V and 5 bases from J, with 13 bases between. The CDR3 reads CAWSARGTYGYTF. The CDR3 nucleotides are TGTGCCTGGAGCGCCCGGGGAACTTATGGCTACACCTTC.

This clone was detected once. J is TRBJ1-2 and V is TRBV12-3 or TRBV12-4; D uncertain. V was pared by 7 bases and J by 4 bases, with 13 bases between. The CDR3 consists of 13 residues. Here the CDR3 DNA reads TGTGCCAGCAACTCTCGGCGTCTCTATGGCTACACCTTC. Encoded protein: CASNSRRLYGYTF.

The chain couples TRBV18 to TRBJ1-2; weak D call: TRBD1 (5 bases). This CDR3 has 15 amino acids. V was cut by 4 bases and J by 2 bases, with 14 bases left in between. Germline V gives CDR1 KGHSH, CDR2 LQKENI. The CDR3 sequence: CASSLSGQENYGYTF. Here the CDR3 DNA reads TGTGCCAGCTCACTCTCGGGGCAGGAGAACTATGGCTACACCTTC. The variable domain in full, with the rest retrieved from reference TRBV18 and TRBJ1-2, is NAGVMQNPRHLVRRRGQEARLRCSPMKGHSHVYWYRQLPEEGLKFMVYLQKENIIDESGMPKERFSAEFPKEGPSILRIQQVVRGDSAAYFCASSLSGQENYGYTFGSGTRLTVV.

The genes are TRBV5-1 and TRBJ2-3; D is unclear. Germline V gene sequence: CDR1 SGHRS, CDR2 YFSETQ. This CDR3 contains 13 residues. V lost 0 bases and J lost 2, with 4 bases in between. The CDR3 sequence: CASSLDYTDTQYF. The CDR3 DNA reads TGCGCCAGCAGCTTGGACTACACAGATACGCAGTATTTT.

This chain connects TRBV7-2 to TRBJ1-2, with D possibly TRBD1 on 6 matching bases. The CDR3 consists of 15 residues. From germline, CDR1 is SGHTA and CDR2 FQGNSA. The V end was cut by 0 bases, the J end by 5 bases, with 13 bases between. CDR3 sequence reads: CASSLAQNREYGYTF. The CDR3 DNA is TGTGCCAGCAGCTTAGCGCAAAACAGGGAGTATGGCTACACCTTC.

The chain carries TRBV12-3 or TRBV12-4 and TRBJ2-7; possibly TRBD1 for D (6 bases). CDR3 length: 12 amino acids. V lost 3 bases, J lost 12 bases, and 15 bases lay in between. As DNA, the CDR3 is TGTGCCAGCAGTTTCATGGACAGAAGACGGTACTTC. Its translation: CASSFMDRRRYF.

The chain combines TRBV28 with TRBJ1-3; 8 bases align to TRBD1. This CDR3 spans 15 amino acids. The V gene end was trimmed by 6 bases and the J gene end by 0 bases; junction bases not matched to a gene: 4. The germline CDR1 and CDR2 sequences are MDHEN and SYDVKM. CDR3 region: CASRWTGPSGNTIYF. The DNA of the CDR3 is TGTGCCAGCAGATGGACAGGGCCCTCTGGAAACACCATATATTTT.

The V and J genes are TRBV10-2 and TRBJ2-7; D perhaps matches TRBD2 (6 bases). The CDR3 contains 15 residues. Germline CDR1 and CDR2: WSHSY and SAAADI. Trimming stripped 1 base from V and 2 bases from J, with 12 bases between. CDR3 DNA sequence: TGCGCCAGCAGTGAGTTGTCTAGCGAGACCTACGAGCAGTACTTC. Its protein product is CASSELSSETYEQYF.

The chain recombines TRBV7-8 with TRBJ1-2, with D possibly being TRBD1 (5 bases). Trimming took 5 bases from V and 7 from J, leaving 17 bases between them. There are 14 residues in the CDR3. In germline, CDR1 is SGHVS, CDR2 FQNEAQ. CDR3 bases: TGTGCCAGCAGCACGACCCAGGGTTTTGGTGGCTACACCTTC. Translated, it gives CASSTTQGFGGYTF.

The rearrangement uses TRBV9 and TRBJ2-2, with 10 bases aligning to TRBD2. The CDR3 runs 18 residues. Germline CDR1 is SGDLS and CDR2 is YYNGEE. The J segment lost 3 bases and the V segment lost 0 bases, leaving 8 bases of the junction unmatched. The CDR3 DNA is TGTGCCAGCAGCGTAGCTTCAGCGGGGGGGTCGGACACCGGGGAGCTGTTTTTT. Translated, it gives CASSVASAGGSDTGELFF.

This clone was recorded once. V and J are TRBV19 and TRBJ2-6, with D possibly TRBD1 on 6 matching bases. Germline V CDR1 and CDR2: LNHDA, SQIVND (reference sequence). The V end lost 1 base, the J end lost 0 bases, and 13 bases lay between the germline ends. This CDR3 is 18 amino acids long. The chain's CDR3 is CASSIVQGSVSGANVLTF. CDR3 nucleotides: TGTGCCAGTAGTATAGTACAGGGAAGTGTCTCTGGGGCCAACGTCCTGACTTTC.

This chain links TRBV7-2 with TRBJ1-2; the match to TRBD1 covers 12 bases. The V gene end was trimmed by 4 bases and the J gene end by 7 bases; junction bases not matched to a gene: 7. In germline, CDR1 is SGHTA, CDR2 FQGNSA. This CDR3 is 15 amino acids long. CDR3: CASSSRGTGGFGYTF. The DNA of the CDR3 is TGTGCCAGCAGCTCTCGGGGGACAGGGGGCTTTGGCTACACCTTC.

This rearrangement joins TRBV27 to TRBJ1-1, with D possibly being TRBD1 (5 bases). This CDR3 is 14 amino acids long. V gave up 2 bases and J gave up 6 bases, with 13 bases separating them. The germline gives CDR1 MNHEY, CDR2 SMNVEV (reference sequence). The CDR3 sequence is CASSLTGLTAEAFF. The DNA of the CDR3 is TGTGCCAGCAGTTTAACAGGACTTACGGCTGAAGCTTTCTTT.

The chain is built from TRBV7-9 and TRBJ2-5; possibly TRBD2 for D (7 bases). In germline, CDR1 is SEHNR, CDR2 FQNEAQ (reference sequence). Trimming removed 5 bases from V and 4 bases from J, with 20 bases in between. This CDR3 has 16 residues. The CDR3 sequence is CASSPPLRGGGETQYF. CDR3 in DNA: TGTGCCAGCAGCCCCCCGTTACGGGGAGGGGGAGAGACCCAGTACTTC.

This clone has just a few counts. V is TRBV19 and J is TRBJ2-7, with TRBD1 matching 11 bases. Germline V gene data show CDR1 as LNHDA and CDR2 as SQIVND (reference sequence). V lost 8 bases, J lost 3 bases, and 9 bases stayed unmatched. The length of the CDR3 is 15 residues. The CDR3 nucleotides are TGTGCCAGTGCCCCTTCCGGGACAGGGGGCTACGAGCAGTACTTC. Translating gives CASAPSGTGGYEQYF.

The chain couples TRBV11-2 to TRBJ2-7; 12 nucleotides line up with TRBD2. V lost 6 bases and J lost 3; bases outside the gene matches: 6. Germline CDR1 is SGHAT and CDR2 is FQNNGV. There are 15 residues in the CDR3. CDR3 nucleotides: TGTGCCAGCAGTCCGACTAGCGGGAGACTCTACGAGCAGTACTTC. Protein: CASSPTSGRLYEQYF.

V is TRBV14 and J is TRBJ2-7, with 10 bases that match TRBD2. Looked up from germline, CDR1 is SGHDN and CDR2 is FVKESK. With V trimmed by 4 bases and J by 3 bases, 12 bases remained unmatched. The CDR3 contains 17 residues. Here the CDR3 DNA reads TGTGCCAGCAGCCGAGGGACCAGCGGGAGGGCCCTCTACGAGCAGTACTTC. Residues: CASSRGTSGRALYEQYF.

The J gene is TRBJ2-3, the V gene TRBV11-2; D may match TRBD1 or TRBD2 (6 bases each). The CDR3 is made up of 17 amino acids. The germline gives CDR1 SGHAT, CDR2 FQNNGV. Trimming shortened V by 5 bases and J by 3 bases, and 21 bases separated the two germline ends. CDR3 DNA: TGTGCCAGCAGCAAGTTGTCGGGGGCGCGAGGGACAGATACGCAGTATTTT. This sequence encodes CASSKLSGARGTDTQYF. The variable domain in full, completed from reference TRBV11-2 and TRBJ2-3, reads EAGVAQSPRYKIIEKRQSVAFWCNPISGHATLYWYQQILGQGPKLLIQFQNNGVVDDSQLPKDRFSAERLKGVDSTLKIQPAKLEDSAVYLCASSKLSGARGTDTQYFGPGTRLTVL.

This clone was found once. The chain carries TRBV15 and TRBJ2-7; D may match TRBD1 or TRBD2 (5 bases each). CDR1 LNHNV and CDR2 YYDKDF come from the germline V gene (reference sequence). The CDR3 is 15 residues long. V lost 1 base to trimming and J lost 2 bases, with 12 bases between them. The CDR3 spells CATSRVGVRTYEQYF. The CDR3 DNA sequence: TGTGCCACCAGCAGAGTGGGGGTTCGCACCTACGAGCAGTACTTC.

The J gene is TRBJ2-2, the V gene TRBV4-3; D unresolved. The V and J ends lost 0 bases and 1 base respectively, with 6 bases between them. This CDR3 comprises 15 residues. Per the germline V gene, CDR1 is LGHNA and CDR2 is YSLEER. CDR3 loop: CASSQDTRNTGELFF. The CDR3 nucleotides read TGCGCCAGCAGCCAAGATACCAGGAACACCGGGGAGCTGTTTTTT.

The CDR3 loop is CASSQGWSGVKQETQYF. The CDR3 DNA is TGCGCCAGCAGCCAAGGCTGGTCAGGGGTCAAGCAAGAGACCCAGTACTTC. The chain uses TRBV4-1 and TRBJ2-5, with D perhaps TRBD1 (6 bases). Germline V gene sequence: CDR1 MGHRA, CDR2 YSYEKL. V was cut by 1 base and J by 2 bases, with 17 bases left in between. There are 17 residues in the CDR3.